The clone carrying this T cell receptor beta chain has a count of ten or more. This specimen belongs to a study of T cells in Graves' hyperthyroidism and ophthalmopathy. The authors took PBMCs from 10 ml fresh peripheral blood. Per the germline V gene, CDR1 is SGDLS and CDR2 is YYNGEE. Trimming removed 2 bases at V and 8 bases at J, with 13 bases between. The CDR3 is 13 amino acids. Researchers took RNA transcripts and amplified the TCR beta CDR3 regions from them. TCR CDR3 underwent first-round RT-PCR with the HTBI primer set. A single record per CDR3 protein comes from TCRdb applying MiXCR to the multiplex PCR reads. Here the sample spans approximately 320,000 distinct CDR3 sequences, 15% to 20% being singletons.

The sequenced sample consisted of blood. This chain connects TRBV9 to TRBJ1-2; D remains ambiguous. The sequence derives from a man younger than 45 with Graves' hyperthyroidism. The CDR3 region has the DNA TGTGCCAGCAGCGTTACGGGGTTATCGGGCTACACCTTC. Its translation: CASSVTGLSGYTF.